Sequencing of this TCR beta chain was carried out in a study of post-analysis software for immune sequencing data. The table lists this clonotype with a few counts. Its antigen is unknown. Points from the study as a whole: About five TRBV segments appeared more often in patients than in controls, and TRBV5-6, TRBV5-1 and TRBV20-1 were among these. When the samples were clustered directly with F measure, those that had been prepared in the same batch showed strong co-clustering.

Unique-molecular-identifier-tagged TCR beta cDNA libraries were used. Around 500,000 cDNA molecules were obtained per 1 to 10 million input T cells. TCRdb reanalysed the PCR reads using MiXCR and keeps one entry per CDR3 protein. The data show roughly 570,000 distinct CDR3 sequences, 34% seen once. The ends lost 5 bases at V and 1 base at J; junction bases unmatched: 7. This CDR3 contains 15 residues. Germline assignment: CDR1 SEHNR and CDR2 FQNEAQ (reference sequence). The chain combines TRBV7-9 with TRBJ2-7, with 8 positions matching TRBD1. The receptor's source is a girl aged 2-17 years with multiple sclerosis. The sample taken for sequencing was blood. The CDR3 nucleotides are TGTGCCAGCAGCCACGACAGGGGTTCATCCTACGAGCAGTACTTC. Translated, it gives CASSHDRGSSYEQYF.